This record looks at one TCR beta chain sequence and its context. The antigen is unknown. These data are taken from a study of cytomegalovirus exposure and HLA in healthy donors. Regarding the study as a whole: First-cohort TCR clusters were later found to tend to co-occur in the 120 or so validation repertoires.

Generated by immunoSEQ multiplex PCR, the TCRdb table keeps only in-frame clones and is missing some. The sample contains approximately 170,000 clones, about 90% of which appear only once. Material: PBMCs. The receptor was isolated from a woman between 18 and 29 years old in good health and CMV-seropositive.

The CDR3 spells CSVVNAGGWGETQYF. As DNA, the CDR3 is TGCAGCGTTGTTAACGCGGGAGGGTGGGGGGAGACCCAGTACTTC. The gene calls are TRBV29-1 and TRBJ2-5, with TRBD2 matching 9 bases. This CDR3 spans 15 amino acids. Looked up from germline, CDR1 is SQVTM and CDR2 is ANQGSEA. The V and J ends lost 4 bases and 5 bases, in that order; junction bases with no gene match: 11.